Following are 8 T cell receptor beta chains from one sample sequenced in a study of blood T cell repertoires in COVID-19 (TCRdb year 2020). Library preparation was by the immunoSEQ multiplex PCR assay. Entries here come from immuneACCESS through TCRdb and include only in-frame sequences with V and J called. Some clones fail to appear in such tables; in the studies checked, an unresolved V gene covers under half of the shortfall, and the cause of the remainder is unknown. The sample data list under 130,000 clones, and over 70% of these were observed just once. Approximately 12% of the sample rests with the top ten. Sequenced sample: peripheral blood. The receptors were sampled from a human donor in a cohort sampled during active or convalescent COVID-19.

The rearrangement uses TRBV18 and TRBJ2-7; 7 bases line up with TRBD1. V dropped 6 bases and J dropped 4; count of bases not matched to a gene: 6. CDR1 is KGHSH, CDR2 LQKENI, per germline. The CDR3 totals 13 residues. CDR3 bases: TGTGCCAGCTCCCCGACAGGGTCATACGAGCAGTACTTC. This sequence encodes CASSPTGSYEQYF.

The chain employs TRBV4-2 and TRBJ1-2, with a possible D match to TRBD1 (6 bases). This CDR3 has 15 amino acids. From germline, CDR1 is LGHNA and CDR2 YNFKEQ. V gave up 2 bases and J gave up 1 base, with 11 bases separating them. Here the CDR3 reads CASSQTGFGNYGYTF. The DNA for the CDR3 is TGTGCCAGCAGCCAAACAGGGTTTGGTAACTATGGCTACACCTTC.

This sequence joins TRBV11-1 and TRBJ2-2; D perhaps matches TRBD1 (6 bases). This CDR3 has 14 residues. Germline CDR1 is SGHAT and CDR2 is FQDESV (reference sequence). V was shortened by 6 bases and J by 4 bases, with 12 bases between the two germline ends. The CDR3: CASRPGAPTGELFF. In DNA, the CDR3 is TGTGCCAGCAGGCCAGGGGCCCCCACCGGGGAGCTGTTTTTT. The whole variable domain, remainder taken from reference TRBV11-1 and TRBJ2-2, is EAEVAQSPRYKITEKSQAVAFWCDPISGHATLYWYRQILGQGPELLVQFQDESVVDDSQLPKDRFSAERLKGVDSTLKIQPAELGDSAMYLCASRPGAPTGELFFGEGSRLTVL.

This chain links TRBV2 with TRBJ2-7, with TRBD1 identical over 12 bases. Trimming took 6 bases from V and 6 from J; bases not matched to a gene: 6. The CDR3 spans 14 residues. Germline V gene lookup returns CDR1 SNHLY and CDR2 FYNNEI. The CDR3 DNA sequence: TGTGCCAGCAGAGGGGACAGGGGGCGCATCGAGCAGTACTTC. Its protein is CASRGDRGRIEQYF. Full variable domain (outside the CDR3, taken from reference TRBV2 and TRBJ2-7): EPEVTQTPSHQVTQMGQEVILRCVPISNHLYFYWYRQILGQKVEFLVSFYNNEISEKSEIFDDQFSVERPDGSNFTLKIRSTKLEDSAMYFCASRGDRGRIEQYFGPGTRLTVT.

The rearrangement links TRBV30 to TRBJ1-5; perhaps TRBD1 as D (5 bases). Germline V gene lookup returns CDR1 GTSNPN and CDR2 SVGIG (reference sequence). CDR3 size: 14 residues. Between the trimmed V and J ends, which lost 5 bases and 3 bases, there was a span of 14 bases. CDR3 nucleotides: TGTGCCTGGGGGTGGAGGGGCGTCAATCAGCCCCAGCATTTT. Its translation: CAWGWRGVNQPQHF.

The V and J genes are TRBV7-2 and TRBJ1-4; D call uncertain. Germline values: CDR1 SGHTA, CDR2 FQGNSA. The CDR3 has 13 amino acids. The V gene lost 4 bases and the J gene lost 4 bases, with 7 bases spanning the gap. The CDR3 sequence: CASSWAFNEKLFF. The CDR3 coding sequence is TGTGCCAGCAGCTGGGCCTTTAATGAAAAACTGTTTTTT.

This chain uses TRBV19 with TRBJ1-3; a possible D gene is TRBD1 (5 bases). V lost 2 bases and J lost 10, with 12 bases in between. The CDR3 sequence is 13 residues long. The germline CDR1 and CDR2 sequences are LNHDA and SQIVND (reference sequence). The CDR3 bases are TGTGCCAGTAGTATAAAAGACAGCAGTACCATATATTTT. Encoded protein: CASSIKDSSTIYF.

The rearrangement joins TRBV12-3 or TRBV12-4 to TRBJ1-5, with 7 bases that match TRBD1. V was clipped by 6 bases and J by 2 bases; unmatched bases: 1. The CDR3 has 13 residues. The DNA for the CDR3 is TGTGCCAGCAGGACAGGGCGCAATCAGCCCCAGCATTTT. The encoded protein is CASRTGRNQPQHF.